The 6 T cell receptor beta chains below come from one sample, sequenced in a study of T cells in Graves' hyperthyroidism and ophthalmopathy. Authors of the study amplified TCR beta CDR3 regions from RNA transcripts. Primed by the HTBI set, a first-round RT-PCR was run on the TCR CDR3. One entry per CDR3 protein results from TCRdb running MiXCR on the multiplex PCR reads. Of approximately 400,000 distinct CDR3 sequences detected, approximately 13% appear once; the ten largest clones hold around 21%. The sequenced material came from blood. These receptors were collected from a man aged 25 to 45 with Graves' hyperthyroidism that later progressed to Graves' ophthalmopathy.

This clonotype was detected ten times or more. The chain recombines TRBV7-2 with TRBJ1-1, with D possibly matching TRBD1 (6 bases). The CDR3 spans 13 residues. Germline V gene data show CDR1 as SGHTA and CDR2 as FQGNSA. The germline V and J ends were trimmed by 7 bases and 0 bases, with 9 bases remaining between them. The CDR3 spells CASKGGMNTEAFF. For the CDR3, the DNA is TGTGCCAGCAAAGGGGGGATGAACACTGAAGCTTTCTTT.

Of note for this clonotype: The junction departs from germline at one end; a sequencing error may be responsible. The CDR3 region is CASSLGPAGTLFQETQYF. The CDR3 bases are TGTGCCAGCAGCTTGGGTCCAGCCGGGACACTGTTTCAAGAGACCCAGTACTTC. The V and J genes are TRBV5-1 and TRBJ2-5, with D possibly being TRBD1 (6 bases). This CDR3 is built from 18 residues. CDR1 and CDR2 from the germline V gene are SGHRS and YFSETQ. The variable domain in full, completed from reference TRBV5-1 and TRBJ2-5, reads KAGVTQTPRYLIKTRGQQVTLSCSPISGHRSVSWYQQTPGQGLQFLFEYFSETQRNKGNFPGRFSGRQFSNSRSEMNVSTLELGDSALYLCASSLGPAGTLFQETQYFGPGTRLLVL.

This chain uses TRBV27 with TRBJ2-6, with 13 bases lining up with TRBD2. Germline-derived CDR1 and CDR2 are MNHEY and SMNVEV (reference sequence). There are 18 residues in the CDR3. J gave up 3 bases and V 5 bases, and 7 bases lay outside the gene matches. CDR3 residues: CASSITSGGAGGANVLTF. The CDR3 bases are TGTGCCAGCAGTATTACTAGCGGGGGGGCCGGTGGGGCCAACGTCCTGACTTTC.

At least ten counts were recorded for this clonotype. The CDR3 DNA is TGTGCCAGCAGTGAATCAGGGGGCTCCTACGAGCAGTACTTC. Translating it yields CASSESGGSYEQYF. The chain links TRBV6-1 to TRBJ2-7; TRBD1 matches 7 bases. The CDR3 loop spans 14 amino acids. Germline CDR1 reads MNHNS; CDR2 reads SASEGT. V was clipped by 2 bases and J by 0 bases; unmatched bases: 1.

This clonotype came up a few times. DNA for the CDR3: TGTGCCAGCTCACCAGGTCCATTAACCTATAATTCACCCCTCCACTTT. Its protein is CASSPGPLTYNSPLHF. The rearrangement links TRBV18 to TRBJ1-6; D is uncertain. V was cut by 2 bases and J by 2 bases, with 10 bases left in between. Germline values: CDR1 KGHSH, CDR2 LQKENI. The CDR3 spans 16 residues.

This clonotype was seen repeatedly, ten times or more. The V call is TRBV28, the J call TRBJ2-5; perhaps TRBD1 as D (5 bases). V lost 7 bases and J lost 2, with 23 bases in between. CDR1 is MDHEN, CDR2 SYDVKM, per germline. The CDR3 is 17 residues long. CDR3 coding DNA: TGTGCCAGCATCTCTCATCTCGCGGCAGGGCTTCAAGAGACCCAGTACTTC. Amino acid sequence: CASISHLAAGLQETQYF. Full variable domain (outside the CDR3, taken from reference TRBV28 and TRBJ2-5): DVKVTQSSRYLVKRTGEKVFLECVQDMDHENMFWYRQDPGLGLRLIYFSYDVKMKEKGDIPEGYSVSREKKERFSLILESASTNQTSMYLCASISHLAAGLQETQYFGPGTRLLVL.